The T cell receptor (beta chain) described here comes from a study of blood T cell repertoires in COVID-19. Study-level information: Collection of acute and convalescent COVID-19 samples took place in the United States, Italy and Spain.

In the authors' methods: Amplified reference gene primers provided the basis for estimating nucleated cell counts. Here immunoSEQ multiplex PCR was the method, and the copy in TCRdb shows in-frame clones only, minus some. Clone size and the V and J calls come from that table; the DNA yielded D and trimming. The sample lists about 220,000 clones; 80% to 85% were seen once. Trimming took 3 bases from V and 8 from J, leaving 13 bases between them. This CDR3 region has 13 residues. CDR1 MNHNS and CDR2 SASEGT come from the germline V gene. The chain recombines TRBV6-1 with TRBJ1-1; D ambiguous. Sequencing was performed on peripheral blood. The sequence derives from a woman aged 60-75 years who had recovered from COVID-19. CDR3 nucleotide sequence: TGTGCCAGCAGTGAGCAAAGGGAGAAAGAAGCTTTCTTT. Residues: CASSEQREKEAFF.